A selection of T cell receptor beta chains follows, all from one sample in a study of T cell responses to AZD1222 COVID-19 vaccine. Generated by immunoSEQ multiplex PCR, the TCRdb table keeps only in-frame clones and is missing some. The sample shows over 150,000 clones, roughly nine tenths of them seen only once. Here the sequenced sample was peripheral blood, taken on day 0 of MenACWY control vaccination. These receptors originate from an adult in good health. CDR3s include the opening cysteine and the closing phenylalanine or tryptophan. D genes are given only for firm matches. Size is omitted from some rows. Given values are once, few, many or a class for expanded clones.

V	size	D	J	DNA	CDR3
TRBV7-8	NA	NA	TRBJ2-2	TGTGCCAGCAGCTGGGAGGGGGCGCGGACCGGGGAGCTGTTTTTT	CASSWEGARTGELFF
TRBV14	NA	NA	TRBJ1-2	TGTGCCAGCAGCCAAGATCTTGGGCAGAATTATGGCTACACCTTC	CASSQDLGQNYGYTF
TRBV28	NA	TRBD1	TRBJ1-2	TGTGCCAGCAGTTTCTTACTTCGGACAGGGGGTTTGAGCTACACCTTC	CASSFLLRTGGLSYTF
TRBV7-6	NA	NA	TRBJ1-3	TGTGCCAGCAGCCTAGAGGGCGGTGGAAACACCATATATTTT	CASSLEGGGNTIYF
TRBV4-3	NA	NA	TRBJ2-7	TGCGCCAGCAGCCAAGATGGTACAGGGCCGACGGTGCAGTACTTC	CASSQDGTGPTVQYF
TRBV5-1	NA	NA	TRBJ2-1	TGCGCCAGCAGCTCCGACAGACCAGCACGCTACAATGAGCAGTTCTTC	CASSSDRPARYNEQFF
TRBV2	NA	TRBD2	TRBJ2-5	TGTGCCAGCAGTGGTGGTAGCGGGGGACAGGAGACCCAGTACTTC	CASSGGSGGQETQYF
TRBV9	once	NA	TRBJ2-1	TGTGCCAGCAGCGCCTTCTTCCGGGACAACTACAATGAGCAGTTCTTC	CASSAFFRDNYNEQFF
TRBV18	NA	NA	TRBJ1-1	TGTGCCAGCTCACGGGAAGTCCGTCATGAAGCTTTCTTT	CASSREVRHEAFF
TRBV5-8	NA	NA	TRBJ1-2	TGTGCCAGCAGCTATGACAGGTTCCATGGCTACACCTTC	CASSYDRFHGYTF
TRBV7-2	once	NA	TRBJ2-3	TGTGCCAGCAGCTCCGTTCCCAACTATCCCACAGATACGCAGTATTTT	CASSSVPNYPTDTQYF
TRBV13	NA	NA	TRBJ1-3	TGTGCCAGCAGCTTAGGCGGCAGCCCGGCCACCATATATTTT	CASSLGGSPATIYF
TRBV7-2	NA	NA	TRBJ1-3	TGTGCCAGCAGCTCGGGACACCCTGGAAACACCATATATTTT	CASSSGHPGNTIYF
TRBV12-5	NA	TRBD1	TRBJ1-2	TGTGCTAGTGGTGCCGGACAGGGTAGATATGGCTACACCTTC	CASGAGQGRYGYTF
TRBV19	NA	TRBD1	TRBJ2-3	TGTGCCAGTAGTGTCGGGACAGGGCGAACAGATACGCAGTATTTT	CASSVGTGRTDTQYF
TRBV10-3	NA	NA	TRBJ1-1	TGTGCCATCAGTGAACCGGGAACCCGGGCTGAAGCTTTCTTT	CAISEPGTRAEAFF
TRBV4-2	NA	NA	TRBJ1-2	TGTGCCAGCAGCCAAAGCCCCGCAGGCGGTGGGTTCTATGGCTACACCTTC	CASSQSPAGGGFYGYTF
TRBV9	NA	TRBD2	TRBJ2-7	TGTGCCAGCAGCGTAGGGGACGGGAGGGCCTACGAGCAGTACTTC	CASSVGDGRAYEQYF
TRBV2	NA	NA	TRBJ1-1	TGTGCCAGCATACTCGGTGCGGACACTGAAGCTTTCTTT	CASILGADTEAFF
TRBV7-9	NA	NA	TRBJ1-1	TGTGCCAGCCGCGGATGGGAGGCTGAAGCTTTCTTT	CASRGWEAEAFF
TRBV4-1	NA	TRBD1	TRBJ1-2	TGCGCCAGCAGCCAAGATGTACAGGGGGTTGGCTACACCTTC	CASSQDVQGVGYTF
TRBV5-4	once	NA	TRBJ1-5	TGTGCCAGCAGCTTGGGGGGGCGCAGGGTCAATCAGCCCCAGCATTTT	CASSLGGRRVNQPQHF
TRBV2	NA	NA	TRBJ1-5	TGTGCCAGCATACTCGCCGGGGGCTCGGTCAATCAGCCCCAGCATTTT	CASILAGGSVNQPQHF
TRBV19	NA	TRBD2	TRBJ2-2	TGTGCCAGTAGTATCCCCGGGGGGGCGGGCACCGGGGAGCTGTTTTTT	CASSIPGGAGTGELFF
TRBV2	few	NA	TRBJ1-2	TGTGCCAGCAGAACAGGGACGGCCCATGGCTACACCTTC	CASRTGTAHGYTF
TRBV7-9	NA	NA	TRBJ1-5	TGTGCCAGCAGCTCCTATTCTCAGCCCCAGCATTTT	CASSSYSQPQHF
TRBV7-2	NA	TRBD2	TRBJ2-3	TGTGCCAGCAGTTTCCAGCGGGGGAAATCCGATACGCAGTATTTT	CASSFQRGKSDTQYF
TRBV4-3	NA	TRBD1	TRBJ1-5	TGCGCCAGCAGCCTCGACTACAGGGGTTCCAATCAGCCCCAGCATTTT	CASSLDYRGSNQPQHF
TRBV2	NA	NA	TRBJ1-1	TGTGCCAGCACCCATGACAGCTCCGATGTTGGGACTGAAGCTTTCTTT	CASTHDSSDVGTEAFF
TRBV7-9	NA	NA	TRBJ2-4	TGTGCCAGCAGCTCACAGACTTTGGGGGAAAAAAACATTCAGTACTTC	CASSSQTLGEKNIQYF
TRBV28	NA	NA	TRBJ1-3	TGTGCCGTAAGACGTGCAGAGCGTCACCCTTGGTATTTT	CAVRRAERHPWYF
TRBV12-3/TRBV12-4	NA	NA	TRBJ1-1	TGTGCCAGCAGAATAACAGGCGAAGCTTTCTTT	CASRITGEAFF
TRBV30	NA	TRBD1	TRBJ2-1	TGTGCCTGGCAGATTACAGGGGCGGGTCACAATGAGCAGTTCTTC	CAWQITGAGHNEQFF
TRBV19	NA	NA	TRBJ1-3	TGTGCCAGTAGTACCTCCGGACAGCTATCCTCTGGAAACACCATATATTTT	CASSTSGQLSSGNTIYF
TRBV7-3	NA	NA	TRBJ2-3	TGTGCCAGCAGCCTCCCGACGGGAGCTCAGAAAAATACGCAGTATTTT	CASSLPTGAQKNTQYF
TRBV4-2	NA	NA	TRBJ1-1	TGTGCCAGCAGCCAAGATCCTTCAGGGGTTGGGGAAGCTTTCTTT	CASSQDPSGVGEAFF
TRBV12-3/TRBV12-4	once	NA	TRBJ1-3	TGTGCCAGCAGTTTTAAAGGAAACACCATATATTTT	CASSFKGNTIYF
TRBV7-8	NA	NA	TRBJ1-5	TGTGCCAGCAGCTTAGCGGAACGTCGGCAGCCCCAGCATTTT	CASSLAERRQPQHF
TRBV7-9	few	NA	TRBJ2-7	TGTGCCAGCAGCTTCGGCGGGGCCCCCTCGGAGCAGTACTTC	CASSFGGAPSEQYF
TRBV21-1	NA	NA	TRBJ2-4	TGTGCCAGCAGCCCGGCGAAAACTAAACAAGGGGACATTCAGTACTTC	CASSPAKTKQGDIQYF
TRBV28	NA	NA	TRBJ1-5	TGTGCCAGCACCTGGGGACCCGGATATAGCAATCAGCCCCAGCATTTT	CASTWGPGYSNQPQHF
TRBV11-3	once	TRBD2	TRBJ2-7	TGTGCCAGCAGCCCGCCCCAGGCGGGAGGACACGAGCAGTACTTC	CASSPPQAGGHEQYF
TRBV11-3	NA	NA	TRBJ1-1	TGTGCCAGCAGCTTGCCAGGGGTGGGGATGAACACTGAAGCTTTCTTT	CASSLPGVGMNTEAFF
TRBV19	NA	NA	TRBJ1-1	TGTGCCAGTAGTGAAATCGACGGGAACACTGAAGCTTTCTTT	CASSEIDGNTEAFF
TRBV24-1	NA	TRBD1	TRBJ2-1	TGTGCCACCACGAAACAGGGGTACAATGAGCAGTTCTTC	CATTKQGYNEQFF
TRBV4-3	NA	NA	TRBJ1-1	TGCGCCAGCAGCCAAGACGGCAGGGCGGTCACTGAAGCTTTCTTT	CASSQDGRAVTEAFF
TRBV12-5	NA	NA	TRBJ1-2	TGTGCTCGTTCTGAAGTTGTAACGTCGGGTGACTATGGCTACACCTTC	CARSEVVTSGDYGYTF
TRBV15	NA	NA	TRBJ2-5	TGTGCCACCAGCAGAGGAGGGGGTAAAGAGACCCAGTACTTC	CATSRGGGKETQYF